Listed below are T cell receptor beta chains from one sample, sequenced in a study of CD8+CD57+ T cells in acquired aplastic anemia. TCRdb re-derived calls from the reads in MiXCR, one entry per CDR3 protein. In the table there are around 190,000 distinct CDR3 sequences, 48% of which are singletons. Sample: sorted CD4+, CD8+, or CD8+CD57+ T cells (not recorded which) from PBMCs. The receptors originated from a human donor with aplastic anemia. The CDR3 runs from the conserved cysteine through the conserved F or W. A D gene is named only where the DNA matches it firmly. Clone size is shown for a subset of rows, as once, few, many or a class of expanded clone.

TRBJ2-1	15	TRBV20-1	TRBD2	NA	CSTERTSGASNEQFF	TGCAGTACCGAGAGGACTAGCGGGGCCTCCAATGAGCAGTTCTTC
TRBJ2-7	14	TRBV12-3/TRBV12-4	NA	NA	CASSLQGRSYEQYF	TGTGCCAGCAGTTTACAGGGACGGAGTTACGAGCAGTACTTC
TRBJ1-5	14	TRBV5-8	NA	many	CASSLETGHQPQHF	TGTGCCAGCAGCTTGGAGACAGGACATCAGCCCCAGCATTTT
TRBJ2-3	16	TRBV19	TRBD2	NA	CASSMPRPAGGPTQYF	TGTGCCAGTAGTATGCCCCGCCCAGCGGGGGGGCCTACGCAGTATTTT
TRBJ1-1	12	TRBV2	NA	NA	CASKIMNTEAFF	TGTGCCAGCAAGATTATGAACACTGAAGCTTTCTTT
TRBJ2-6	14	TRBV5-1	NA	many	CASSSGNGANVLTF	TGCGCCAGCAGCTCGGGGAATGGGGCCAACGTCCTGACTTTC
TRBJ2-7	13	TRBV7-3	NA	NA	CASSLGFRGEQYF	TGTGCCAGCAGCTTAGGTTTCCGGGGGGAGCAGTACTTC
TRBJ2-7	14	TRBV24-1	NA	NA	CATSPSGGWEEQYF	TGTGCCACCAGCCCCTCCGGGGGCTGGGAAGAGCAGTACTTC
TRBJ2-7	14	TRBV2	NA	NA	CASIGGSYSYEQYF	TGTGCCAGCATTGGAGGGTCTTACTCCTACGAGCAGTACTTC
TRBJ2-5	20	TRBV10-3	TRBD2	many	CAISERRTSGGARGRETQYF	TGTGCCATCAGTGAGCGACGGACTAGCGGGGGGGCGAGGGGTCGGGAGACCCAGTACTTC
TRBJ2-7	13	TRBV20-1	TRBD2	NA	CRLAGISSYEQYF	TGCAGACTAGCGGGGATAAGCTCCTACGAGCAGTACTTC
TRBJ2-7	15	TRBV2	NA	NA	CASSEVRVLTWEQYF	TGTGCCAGCAGTGAAGTAAGGGTTCTAACGTGGGAGCAGTACTTC
TRBJ1-2	14	TRBV4-2	NA	NA	CASSQEGGSYGYTF	TGTGCCAGCAGCCAAGAAGGAGGGTCCTATGGCTACACCTTC
TRBJ2-3	14	TRBV5-1	NA	many	CASSLGTSTDTQYF	TGCGCCAGCAGCTTGGGGACTAGCACAGATACGCAGTATTTT
TRBJ1-4	12	TRBV7-2	NA	NA	CASSSSNEKLFF	TGTGCCAGCAGCAGTTCTAATGAAAAACTGTTTTTT
TRBJ1-2	14	TRBV9	NA	many	CASSSTDRLGSYTF	TGTGCCAGCAGCTCAACAGACCGCCTGGGGAGCTACACCTTC